One and the same sample provided the 3 T cell receptor beta chains below, sequenced in a study of post-analysis software for immune sequencing data. Prepared TCR beta cDNA libraries contained unique molecular identifiers. TCRdb re-analysed the PCR reads in MiXCR, keeping a single row per CDR3 protein. This sample carries about 560,000 distinct CDR3 sequences, roughly 40% of them seen once, and the ten largest clones take more than 1.5%. Antigen specificity for these receptors is unknown. The study's findings and limits: TRBV5-6, TRBV5-1 and TRBV20-1 belonged to a set of a handful of TRBV segments that were more frequent in patients than controls.

The sequenced material came from blood. Receptors were obtained from a girl under 18 with multiple sclerosis.

The chain recombines TRBV12-3 or TRBV12-4 with TRBJ1-5; D ambiguous. Trimming removed 1 base at V and 10 bases at J, with 11 bases between. This CDR3 region has 13 residues. The CDR3 protein is CASSLEGFLPQHF. Here the CDR3 DNA reads TGTGCCAGCAGTTTAGAAGGTTTTCTTCCCCAGCATTTT.

The rearrangement joins TRBV5-1 to TRBJ2-7, with 11 bases fitting TRBD2. The closer fit of TRBJ2-5 to the DNA end suggests the J call may be wrong. The CDR3 has 15 residues. Germline V gene data show CDR1 as SGHRS and CDR2 as YFSETQ. CDR3 DNA: TGCGCCAGCAGCTGGGGGACTAGCGGCGTGGAGACCCAGTACTTC. Protein sequence: CASSWGTSGVETQYF.

There are a few counts of this clonotype. The chain combines TRBV10-3 with TRBJ1-5, with D perhaps matching TRBD1 (5 bases). Germline V gene sequence: CDR1 ENHRY, CDR2 SYGVKD. The V gene lost 10 bases and the J gene lost 0 bases, with 10 bases spanning the gap. The CDR3 spans 13 residues. In nucleotides, the CDR3 is TGTGCCAGTATGACAGATAGCAATCAGCCCCAGCATTTT. Its protein product is CASMTDSNQPQHF.